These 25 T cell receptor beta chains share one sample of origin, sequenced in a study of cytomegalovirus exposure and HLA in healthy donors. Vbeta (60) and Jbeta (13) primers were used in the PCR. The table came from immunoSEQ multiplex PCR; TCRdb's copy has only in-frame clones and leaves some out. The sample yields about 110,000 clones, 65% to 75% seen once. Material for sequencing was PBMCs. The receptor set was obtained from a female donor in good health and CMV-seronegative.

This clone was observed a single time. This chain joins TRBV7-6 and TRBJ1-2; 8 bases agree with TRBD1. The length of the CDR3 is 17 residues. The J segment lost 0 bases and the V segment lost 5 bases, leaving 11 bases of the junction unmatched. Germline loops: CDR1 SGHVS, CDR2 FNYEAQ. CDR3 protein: CASSRGTGLQANYGYTF. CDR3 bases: TGTGCCAGCAGCCGGGGGACAGGTCTACAAGCTAACTATGGCTACACCTTC.

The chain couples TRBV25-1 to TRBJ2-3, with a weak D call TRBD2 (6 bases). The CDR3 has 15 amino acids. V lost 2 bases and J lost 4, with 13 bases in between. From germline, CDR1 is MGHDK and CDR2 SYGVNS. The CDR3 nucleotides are TGTGCCAGCAGTGAAACGAACCGGAGGGCAGATACGCAGTATTTT. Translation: CASSETNRRADTQYF.

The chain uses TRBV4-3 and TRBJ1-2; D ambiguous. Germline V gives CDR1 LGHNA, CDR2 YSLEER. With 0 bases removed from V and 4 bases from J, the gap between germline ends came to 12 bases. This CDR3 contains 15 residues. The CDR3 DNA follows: TGCGCCAGCAGCCAAGAAACCCACAGCTCCTATGGCTACACCTTC. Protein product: CASSQETHSSYGYTF.

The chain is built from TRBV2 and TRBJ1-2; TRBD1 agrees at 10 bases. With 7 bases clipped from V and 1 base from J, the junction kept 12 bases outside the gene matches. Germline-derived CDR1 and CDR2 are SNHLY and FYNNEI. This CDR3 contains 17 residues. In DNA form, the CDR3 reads TGTGCCAGCAAAGGTAGACAGGGGGCCTCCGATAACTATGGCTACACCTTC. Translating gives CASKGRQGASDNYGYTF. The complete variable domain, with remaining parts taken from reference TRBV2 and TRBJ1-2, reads EPEVTQTPSHQVTQMGQEVILRCVPISNHLYFYWYRQILGQKVEFLVSFYNNEISEKSEIFDDQFSVERPDGSNFTLKIRSTKLEDSAMYFCASKGRQGASDNYGYTFGSGTRLTVV.

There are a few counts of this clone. CDR3 sequence (DNA): TGTGCCAGCAGCCTCGGGAAGCAAGAGACCCAGTACTTC. Amino acid sequence: CASSLGKQETQYF. The chain carries TRBV7-2 and TRBJ2-5; perhaps TRBD2 as D (5 bases). Germline V CDR1 and CDR2: SGHTA, FQGNSA. The ends were cut back, 5 bases at V and 2 bases at J, with 9 bases in the middle. CDR3 size: 13 residues. The full variable domain, rest sourced from reference TRBV7-2 and TRBJ2-5, is GAGVSQSPSNKVTEKGKDVELRCDPISGHTALYWYRQSLGQGLEFLIYFQGNSAPDKSGLPSDRFSAERTGGSVSTLTIQRTQQEDSAVYLCASSLGKQETQYFGPGTRLLVL.

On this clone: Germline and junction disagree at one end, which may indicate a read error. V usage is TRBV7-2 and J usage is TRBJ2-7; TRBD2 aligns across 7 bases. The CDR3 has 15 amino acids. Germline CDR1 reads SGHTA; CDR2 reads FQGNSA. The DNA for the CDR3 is TGTGCCAGCAACTTAATGGGAGGGCCCGGCTACGAGCAGTACTTC. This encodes CASNLMGGPGYEQYF.

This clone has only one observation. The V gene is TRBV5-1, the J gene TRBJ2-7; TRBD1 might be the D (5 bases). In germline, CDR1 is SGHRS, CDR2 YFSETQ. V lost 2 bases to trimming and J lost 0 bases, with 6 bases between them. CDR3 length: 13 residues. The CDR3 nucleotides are TGCGCCAGCAGCTTAGGGGCCTCCTACGAGCAGTACTTC. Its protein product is CASSLGASYEQYF. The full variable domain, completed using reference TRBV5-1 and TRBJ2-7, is KAGVTQTPRYLIKTRGQQVTLSCSPISGHRSVSWYQQTPGQGLQFLFEYFSETQRNKGNFPGRFSGRQFSNSRSEMNVSTLELGDSALYLCASSLGASYEQYFGPGTRLTVT.

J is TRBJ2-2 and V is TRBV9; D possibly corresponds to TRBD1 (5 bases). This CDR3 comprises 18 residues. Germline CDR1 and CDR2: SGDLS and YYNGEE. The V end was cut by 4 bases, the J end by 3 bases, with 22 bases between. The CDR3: CASSHSWSVQGDTGELFF. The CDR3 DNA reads TGTGCCAGCAGCCATTCGTGGTCGGTTCAAGGGGACACCGGGGAGCTGTTTTTT.

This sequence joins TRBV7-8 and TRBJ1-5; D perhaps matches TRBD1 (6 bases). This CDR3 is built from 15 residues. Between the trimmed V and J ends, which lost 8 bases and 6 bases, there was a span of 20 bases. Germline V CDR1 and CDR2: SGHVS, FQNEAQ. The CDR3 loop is CASLPRPGQTQPQHF. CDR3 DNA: TGTGCCAGCCTCCCACGACCGGGACAAACTCAGCCCCAGCATTTT. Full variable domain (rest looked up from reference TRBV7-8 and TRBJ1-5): GAGVSQSPRYKVAKRGQDVALRCDPISGHVSLFWYQQALGQGPEFLTYFQNEAQLDKSGLPSDRFFAERPEGSVSTLKIQRTQQEDSAVYLCASLPRPGQTQPQHFGDGTRLSIL.

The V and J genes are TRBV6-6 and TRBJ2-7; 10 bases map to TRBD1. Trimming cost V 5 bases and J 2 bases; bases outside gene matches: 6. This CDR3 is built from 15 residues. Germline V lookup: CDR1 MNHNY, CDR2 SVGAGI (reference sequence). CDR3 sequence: CASSALTGGPYEQYF. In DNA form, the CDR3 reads TGTGCCAGCAGTGCGTTGACAGGGGGCCCCTACGAGCAGTACTTC.

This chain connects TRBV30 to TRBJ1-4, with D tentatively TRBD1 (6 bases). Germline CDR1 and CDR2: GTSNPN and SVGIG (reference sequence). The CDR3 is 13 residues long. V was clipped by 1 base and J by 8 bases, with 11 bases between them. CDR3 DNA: TGTGCCTGGAGTGGTAGCAGGGGAGAAAAACTGTTTTTT. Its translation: CAWSGSRGEKLFF.

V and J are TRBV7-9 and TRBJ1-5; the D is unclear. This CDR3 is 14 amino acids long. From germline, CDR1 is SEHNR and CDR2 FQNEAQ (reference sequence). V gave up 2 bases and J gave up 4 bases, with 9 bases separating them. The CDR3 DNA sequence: TGTGCCAGCAGCTTAAGTCCCGGGAATCAGCCCCAGCATTTT. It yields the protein CASSLSPGNQPQHF.

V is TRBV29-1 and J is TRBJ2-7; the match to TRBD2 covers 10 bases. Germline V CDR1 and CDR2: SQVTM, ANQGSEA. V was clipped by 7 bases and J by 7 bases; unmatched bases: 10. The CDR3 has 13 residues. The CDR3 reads CSAMALAGWEQYF. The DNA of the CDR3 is TGCAGCGCCATGGCACTAGCGGGATGGGAGCAGTACTTC.

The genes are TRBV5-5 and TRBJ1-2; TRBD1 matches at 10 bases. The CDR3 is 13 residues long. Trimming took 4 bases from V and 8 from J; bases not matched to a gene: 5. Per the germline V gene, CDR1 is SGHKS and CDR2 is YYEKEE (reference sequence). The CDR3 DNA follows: TGTGCCAGCAGCCCGACAGGGGGCGAGGGCTACACCTTC. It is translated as CASSPTGGEGYTF.

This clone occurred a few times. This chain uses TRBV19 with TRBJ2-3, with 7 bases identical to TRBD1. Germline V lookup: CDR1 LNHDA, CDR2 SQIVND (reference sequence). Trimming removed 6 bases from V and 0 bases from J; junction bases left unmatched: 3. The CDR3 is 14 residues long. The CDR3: CASRLTGSTDTQYF. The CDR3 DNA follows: TGTGCCAGTAGATTGACAGGGAGCACAGATACGCAGTATTTT.

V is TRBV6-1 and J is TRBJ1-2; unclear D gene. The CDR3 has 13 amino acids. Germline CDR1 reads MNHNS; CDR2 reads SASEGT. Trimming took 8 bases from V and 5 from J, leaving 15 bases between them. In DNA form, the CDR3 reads TGTGCCAGCTCAGCCCCGGGGTCGTATGGCTACACCTTC. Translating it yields CASSAPGSYGYTF.

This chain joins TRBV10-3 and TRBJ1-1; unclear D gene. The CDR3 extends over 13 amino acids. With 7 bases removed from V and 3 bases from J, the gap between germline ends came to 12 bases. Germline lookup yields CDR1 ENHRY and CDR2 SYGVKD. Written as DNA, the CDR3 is TGTGCCATCAACCTCGACCGGGACACTGAAGCTTTCTTT. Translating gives CAINLDRDTEAFF.

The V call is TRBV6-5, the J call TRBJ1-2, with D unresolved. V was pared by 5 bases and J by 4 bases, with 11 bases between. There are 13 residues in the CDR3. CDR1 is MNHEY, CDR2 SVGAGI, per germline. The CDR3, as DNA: TGTGCCAGCAGTGGAGACTCTGCCTATGGCTACACCTTC. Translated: CASSGDSAYGYTF.

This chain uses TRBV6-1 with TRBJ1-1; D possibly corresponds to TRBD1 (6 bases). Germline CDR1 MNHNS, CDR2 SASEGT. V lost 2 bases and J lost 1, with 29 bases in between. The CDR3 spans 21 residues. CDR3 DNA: TGTGCCAGCAGTGAAAGGGGGAGCCCAGGGTCGGTTAAAACGTGGAACACTGAAGCTTTCTTT. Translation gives CASSERGSPGSVKTWNTEAFF.

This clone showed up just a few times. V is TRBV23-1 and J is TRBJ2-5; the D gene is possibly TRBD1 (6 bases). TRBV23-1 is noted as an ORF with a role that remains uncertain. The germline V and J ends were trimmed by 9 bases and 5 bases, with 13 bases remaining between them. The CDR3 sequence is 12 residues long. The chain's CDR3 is CASRGLWETQYF. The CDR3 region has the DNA TGCGCCAGTAGGGGGTTGTGGGAGACCCAGTACTTC.

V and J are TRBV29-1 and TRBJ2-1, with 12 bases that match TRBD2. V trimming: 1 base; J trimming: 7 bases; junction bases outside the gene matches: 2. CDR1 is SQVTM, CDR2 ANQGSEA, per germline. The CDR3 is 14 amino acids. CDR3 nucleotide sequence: TGCAGCGTTGAAGGACTAGCGGGAGTTAATGAGCAGTTCTTC. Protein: CSVEGLAGVNEQFF.

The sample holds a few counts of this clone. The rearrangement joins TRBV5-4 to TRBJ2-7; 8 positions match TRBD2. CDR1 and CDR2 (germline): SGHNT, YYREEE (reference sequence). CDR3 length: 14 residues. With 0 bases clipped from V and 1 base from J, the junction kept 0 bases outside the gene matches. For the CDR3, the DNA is TGTGCCAGCAGCTTGGAGCGGGGGTCCTACGAGCAGTACTTC. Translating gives CASSLERGSYEQYF.

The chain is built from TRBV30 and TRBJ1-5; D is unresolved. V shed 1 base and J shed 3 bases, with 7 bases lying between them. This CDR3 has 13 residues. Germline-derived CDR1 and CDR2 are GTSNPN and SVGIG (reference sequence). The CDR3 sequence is CAWSDGINQPQHF. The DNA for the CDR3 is TGTGCCTGGAGTGACGGTATCAATCAGCCCCAGCATTTT.

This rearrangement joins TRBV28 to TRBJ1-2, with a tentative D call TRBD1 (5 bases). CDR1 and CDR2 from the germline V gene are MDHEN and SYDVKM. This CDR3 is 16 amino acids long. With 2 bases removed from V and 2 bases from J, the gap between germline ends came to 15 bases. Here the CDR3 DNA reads TGTGCCAGCAGTTTAGGAGGGGCGGGCGGGAACTATGGCTACACCTTC. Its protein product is CASSLGGAGGNYGYTF.

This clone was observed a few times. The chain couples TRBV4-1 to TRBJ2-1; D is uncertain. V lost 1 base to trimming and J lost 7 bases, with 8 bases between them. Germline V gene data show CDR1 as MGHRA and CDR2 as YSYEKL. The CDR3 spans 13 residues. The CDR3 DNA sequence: TGCGCCAGCAGCCAAGTAAACGGTAATGAGCAGTTCTTC. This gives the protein CASSQVNGNEQFF.